This entry concerns a single T cell receptor beta chain. Its specific antigen is unknown. There are no base qualities to consult, and no much larger clone falls within one base. This sample was included in a study of blood T cell repertoires in COVID-19 (dated by TCRdb to the early 2020s). Study-wide context: Samples covering the acute and convalescent phases of COVID-19 were provided by collaborators in the United States, Italy and Spain. The prospective study material was composed of cDNA or gDNA derived from T cells, B-cell-depleted T cells, or PBMCs. Deeply sampled blood TCRbeta repertoires from subjects exposed to, actively infected with, or recovered from COVID-19 were included in the dataset. A freely available public database, intended as a resource for researchers studying the immune response to SARS-CoV-2, is where the repertoires were released. The samples were drawn from the first 160 participants of the ongoing ImmuneRACE study and from 1,254 subjects provided by 6 global collaborators. Nearly every sample came with metadata listing a de-identified subject ID, COVID-19 status, age in years and sex. Where HLA class I and class II types were available, the types were taken from metadata supplied by the sample provider, not from assay-based typing.

The immunoSEQ Assay, a bias-controlled multiplex PCR, was used to amplify TCRbeta CDR3 regions from genomic DNA. In the authors' own workflow: The number of nucleated cells in each sample was estimated from the amplification of reference gene primers within the assay. Sequence reads were collapsed and filtered to measure the absolute abundance of every unique TCRbeta CDR3 rearrangement. For each sample, productive Simpson clonality was calculated by taking the square root of Simpson's diversity index across productive rearrangements. Sourced from immuneACCESS, this table was stored by TCRdb with only in-frame sequences that have V and J called. A share of the clones is absent; for the studies checked, an unresolved V gene accounts for under half, and the remainder has no known explanation. V, J and clone size are those of that table, while D and trimming were read from the DNA. Across this sample there are around 280,000 clones, with around nine tenths seen only once. The biggest ten clones account for approximately 5.7% of the sample.

In the prospective study, participants were about 18 to 95 years old, resided in about two dozen geographic areas of the United States, and were enrolled through a virtual design. To assign participants to cohorts, the prospective study relied on clinical history that participants themselves reported in a screening survey and a study questionnaire. Recovered participants in ImmuneRACE Cohort 3 were defined as having two consecutive negative NP/OP PCR tests, clearance from a healthcare professional, or resolution of symptoms. Each participant in the prospective study had whole blood, serum and a nasopharyngeal or oropharyngeal swab collected by mobile phlebotomists. Prospective study participants could optionally give additional blood draws and questionnaires over an approximately 2-month period. Prospective study blood samples were shipped either frozen or at room temperature before DNA extraction.

Overall study outcomes, separate from this receptor: The amount of clinical and demographic metadata varied by source and participant and was provided uncurated.

Reading from cysteine to phenylalanine, the CDR3 counts 15 amino acids. This entry keeps only the CDR3 DNA: 45 bases, framed from base 1. Clipping removes 6 bases from V and 3 bases from J, with 4 as the unmatched junction base count. From a lookup of the germline V gene, CDR1 and CDR2 are MDHEN and SYDVKM. This sequence uses TRBV28 and TRBJ1-5, with 11 bases aligning to TRBD1. The clonotype originates from a woman aged 40-49 years who had recovered from COVID-19. Sequencing was carried out using PBMCs or T cells enriched from blood (not recorded which). The DNA is as follows: TGTGCCAGCAGCCGGGACAGGGGGAACAATCAGCCCCAGCATTTT. Its protein is CASSRDRGNNQPQHF.